This record covers a single T cell receptor beta chain. In the original processing: Counts of nucleated cells, estimated from reference gene primer amplification, were obtained. Profiled with immunoSEQ multiplex PCR; TCRdb holds only in-frame clones, not every one. V, J and clone size are those of that table, while D and trimming were read from the DNA. The sample includes fewer than 250,000 clones, about 85% of them seen just once. These data are taken from a study of blood T cell repertoires in COVID-19. Study-level information: Acute and convalescent COVID-19 specimens originated in the United States, Italy and Spain.

Germline V gene lookup returns CDR1 LNHDA and CDR2 SQIVND (reference sequence). Trimming shortened V by 7 bases and J by 5 bases, and 12 bases separated the two germline ends. The CDR3 contains 12 residues. This TCR was sampled from a man between 35 and 55 years old with acute or convalescent COVID-19. Material: peripheral blood. The V gene is TRBV19, the J gene TRBJ2-7; possibly TRBD1 for D (6 bases). The CDR3 nucleotides read TGTGCCAGTAATCAGGGGACCAACGAGCAGTACTTC. Protein: CASNQGTNEQYF.